Sequencing of this T cell receptor beta chain was carried out in a study of human T cells and chemical hapten exposure. CDR3 length: 16 amino acids. The ends were cut back, 0 bases at V and 0 bases at J, with 15 bases in the middle. Germline V lookup: CDR1 DFQATT, CDR2 SNEGSKA (reference sequence). This clonotype showed up many times. Each CDR3 protein gets one entry after TCRdb re-called the RACE reads with MiXCR. Among approximately 80,000 distinct CDR3 sequences listed, roughly a tenth were seen once. Time point here: patch test 2, 6 weeks after DPC sensitization. Treatment reported: therapeutic diphenylcyclopropenone sensitization with weekly scalp DPC.

The source of this sequence is a woman in her 30s with alopecia areata. Some clones in this sample may be carry-over from other donors' samples. The chain joins TRBV20-1 to TRBJ2-7, with D possibly matching TRBD2 (5 bases). The sample here was whole blood, taken in connection with sensitization to the hapten diphenylcyclopropenone (DPC). This CDR3 is CSARDPGVVGSYEQYF. The CDR3 region has the DNA TGCAGTGCTAGAGACCCCGGGGTAGTAGGCTCCTACGAGCAGTACTTC.